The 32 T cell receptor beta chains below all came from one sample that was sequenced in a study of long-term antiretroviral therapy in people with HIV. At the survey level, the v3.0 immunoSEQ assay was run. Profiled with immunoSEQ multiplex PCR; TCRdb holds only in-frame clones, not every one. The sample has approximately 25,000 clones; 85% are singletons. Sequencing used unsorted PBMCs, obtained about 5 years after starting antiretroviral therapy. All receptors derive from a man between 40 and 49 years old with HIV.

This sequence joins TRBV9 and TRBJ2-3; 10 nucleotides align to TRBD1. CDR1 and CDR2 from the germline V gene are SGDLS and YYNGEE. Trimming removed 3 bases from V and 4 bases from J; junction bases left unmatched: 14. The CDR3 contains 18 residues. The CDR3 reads CASSAGQGWQSQADTQYF. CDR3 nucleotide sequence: TGTGCCAGCAGCGCGGGACAGGGGTGGCAATCACAGGCAGATACGCAGTATTTT.

CDR3 sequence (DNA): TGTGCCAGCAGCGCCACTAGCGGAGGTTCCTACGAGCAGTACTTC. Its translation: CASSATSGGSYEQYF. V is TRBV7-8 and J is TRBJ2-7; 8 bases match TRBD2. Germline trimming cut 5 bases from V and 1 base from J; bases unmatched to any gene: 7. CDR3 length equals 15 residues. CDR1 SGHVS and CDR2 FQNEAQ come from the germline V gene.

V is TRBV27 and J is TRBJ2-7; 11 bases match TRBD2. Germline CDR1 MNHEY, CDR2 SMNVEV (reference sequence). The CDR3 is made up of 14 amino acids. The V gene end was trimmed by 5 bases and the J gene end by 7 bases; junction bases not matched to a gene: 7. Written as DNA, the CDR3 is TGTGCCAGCAGTCCCGGGACTAGCGGAAGGGAGCAGTACTTC. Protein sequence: CASSPGTSGREQYF.

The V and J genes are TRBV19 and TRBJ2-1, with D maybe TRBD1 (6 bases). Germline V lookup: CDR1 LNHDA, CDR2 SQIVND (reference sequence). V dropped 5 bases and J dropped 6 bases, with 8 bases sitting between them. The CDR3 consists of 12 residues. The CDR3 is CASSVGGNEQFF. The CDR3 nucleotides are TGTGCCAGTAGTGTAGGGGGCAATGAGCAGTTCTTC. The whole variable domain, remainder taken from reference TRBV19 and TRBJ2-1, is DGGITQSPKYLFRKEGQNVTLSCEQNLNHDAMYWYRQDPGQGLRLIYYSQIVNDFQKGDIAEGYSVSREKKESFPLTVTSAQKNPTAFYLCASSVGGNEQFFGPGTRLTVL.

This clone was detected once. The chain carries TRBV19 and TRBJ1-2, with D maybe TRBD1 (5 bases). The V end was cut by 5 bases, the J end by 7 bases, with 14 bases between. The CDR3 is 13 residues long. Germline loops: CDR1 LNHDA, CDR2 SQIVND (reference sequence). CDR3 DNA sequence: TGTGCCAGTAGTGAGGCAGGGTTTATTGGCTACACCTTC. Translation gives CASSEAGFIGYTF.

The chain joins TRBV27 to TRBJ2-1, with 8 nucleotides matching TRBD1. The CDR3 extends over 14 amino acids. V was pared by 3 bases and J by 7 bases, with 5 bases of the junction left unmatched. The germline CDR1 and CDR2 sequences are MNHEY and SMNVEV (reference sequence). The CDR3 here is CASSFTTGENEQFF. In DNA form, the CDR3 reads TGTGCCAGCAGTTTCACGACAGGGGAAAATGAGCAGTTCTTC.

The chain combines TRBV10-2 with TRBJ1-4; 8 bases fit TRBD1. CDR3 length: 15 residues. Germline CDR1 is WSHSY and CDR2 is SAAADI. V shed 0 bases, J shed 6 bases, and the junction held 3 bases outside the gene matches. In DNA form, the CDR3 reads TGCGCCAGCAGTGAGTCCAGGGGGCTTTATGAAAAACTGTTTTTT. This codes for CASSESRGLYEKLFF.

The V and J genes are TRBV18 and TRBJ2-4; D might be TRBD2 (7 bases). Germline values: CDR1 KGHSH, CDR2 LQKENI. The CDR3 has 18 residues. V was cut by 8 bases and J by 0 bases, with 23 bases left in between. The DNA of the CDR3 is TGTGCCAGCCGTTCCTTGGCGGGGGCCGAGGTAGCCAAAAACATTCAGTACTTC. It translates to CASRSLAGAEVAKNIQYF.

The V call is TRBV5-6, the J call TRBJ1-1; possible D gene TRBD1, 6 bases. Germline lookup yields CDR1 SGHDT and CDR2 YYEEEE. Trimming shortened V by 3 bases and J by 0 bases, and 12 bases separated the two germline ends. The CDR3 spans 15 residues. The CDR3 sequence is CASSWADRMNTEAFF. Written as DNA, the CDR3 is TGTGCCAGCAGCTGGGCTGACAGGATGAACACTGAAGCTTTCTTT.

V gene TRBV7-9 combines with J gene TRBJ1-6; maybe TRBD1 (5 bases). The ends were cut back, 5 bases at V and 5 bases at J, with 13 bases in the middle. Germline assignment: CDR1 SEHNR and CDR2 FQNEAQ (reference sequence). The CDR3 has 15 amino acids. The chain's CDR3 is CASSPLGGNNSPLHF. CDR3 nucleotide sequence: TGTGCCAGCAGCCCCTTGGGGGGAAATAATTCACCCCTCCACTTT.

The CDR3 loop reads CASSSSQGDYNSPLHF. CDR3 nucleotide sequence: TGTGCCAGCTCCAGCTCTCAGGGTGATTATAATTCACCCCTCCACTTT. The rearrangement joins TRBV18 to TRBJ1-6; TRBD1 might be the D (5 bases). The CDR3 is 16 residues long. Trimming took off 6 bases at V and 4 bases at J, with 16 bases between the two ends. CDR1 and CDR2 from the germline V gene are KGHSH and LQKENI.

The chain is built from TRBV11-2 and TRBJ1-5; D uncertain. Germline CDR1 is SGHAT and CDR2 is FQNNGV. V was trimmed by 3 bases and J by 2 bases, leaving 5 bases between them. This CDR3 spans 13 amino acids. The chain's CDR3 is CASSFFRNQPQHF. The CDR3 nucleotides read TGTGCCAGCAGCTTCTTTCGCAATCAGCCCCAGCATTTT. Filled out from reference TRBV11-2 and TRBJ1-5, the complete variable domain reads EAGVAQSPRYKIIEKRQSVAFWCNPISGHATLYWYQQILGQGPKLLIQFQNNGVVDDSQLPKDRFSAERLKGVDSTLKIQPAKLEDSAVYLCASSFFRNQPQHFGDGTRLSIL.

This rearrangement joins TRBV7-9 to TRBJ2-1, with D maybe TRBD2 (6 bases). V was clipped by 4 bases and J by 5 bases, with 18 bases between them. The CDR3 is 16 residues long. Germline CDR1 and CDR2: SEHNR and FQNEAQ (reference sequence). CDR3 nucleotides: TGTGCCAGCAGCTCCTCCGGGACTCAAGTGCACAATGAGCAGTTCTTC. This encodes CASSSSGTQVHNEQFF. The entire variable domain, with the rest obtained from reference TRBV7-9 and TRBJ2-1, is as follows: DTGVSQNPRHKITKRGQNVTFRCDPISEHNRLYWYRQTLGQGPEFLTYFQNEAQLEKSRLLSDRFSAERPKGSFSTLEIQRTEQGDSAMYLCASSSSGTQVHNEQFFGPGTRLTVL.

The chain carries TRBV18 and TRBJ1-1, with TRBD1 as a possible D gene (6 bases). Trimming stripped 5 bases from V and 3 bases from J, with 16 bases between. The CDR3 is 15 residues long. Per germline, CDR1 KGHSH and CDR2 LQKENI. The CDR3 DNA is TGTGCCAGCTCAGTGACAGGCGGTAGTGACACTGAAGCTTTCTTT. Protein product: CASSVTGGSDTEAFF.

The CDR3 is CAAYPGQGAYGYTF. The CDR3 region has the DNA TGTGCTGCCTACCCCGGGCAGGGTGCCTATGGCTACACCTTC. This chain connects TRBV30 to TRBJ1-2; maybe TRBD1 (5 bases). The CDR3 has 14 amino acids. Germline V gene lookup returns CDR1 GTSNPN and CDR2 SVGIG (reference sequence).

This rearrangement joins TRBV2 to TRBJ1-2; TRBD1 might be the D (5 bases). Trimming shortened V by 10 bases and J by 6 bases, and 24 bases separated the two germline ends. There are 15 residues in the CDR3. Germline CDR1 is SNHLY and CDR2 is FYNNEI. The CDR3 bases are TGTGCCACCCTTAGGCCGGGACGACGTAATGATGGCTACACCTTC. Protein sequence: CATLRPGRRNDGYTF.

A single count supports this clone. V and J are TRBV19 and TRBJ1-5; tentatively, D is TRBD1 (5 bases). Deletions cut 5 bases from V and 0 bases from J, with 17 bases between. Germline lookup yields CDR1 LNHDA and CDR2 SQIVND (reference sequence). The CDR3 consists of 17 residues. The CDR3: CASSGIPGGYSNQPQHF. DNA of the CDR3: TGTGCCAGTAGTGGCATCCCGGGGGGTTATAGCAATCAGCCCCAGCATTTT.

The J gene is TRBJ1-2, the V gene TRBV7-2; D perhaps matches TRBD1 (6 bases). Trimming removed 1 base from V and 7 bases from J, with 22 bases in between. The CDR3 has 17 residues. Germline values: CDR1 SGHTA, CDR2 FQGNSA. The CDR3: CASSLGVWSTGLIGYTF. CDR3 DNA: TGTGCCAGCAGCTTAGGGGTCTGGTCTACAGGGTTGATTGGCTACACCTTC.

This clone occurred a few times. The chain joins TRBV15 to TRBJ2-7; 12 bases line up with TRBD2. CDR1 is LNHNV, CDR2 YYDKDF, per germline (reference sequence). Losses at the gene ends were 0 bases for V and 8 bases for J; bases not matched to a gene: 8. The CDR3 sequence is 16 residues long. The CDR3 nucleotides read TGTGCCACCAGCAGAGATTCCGGGACTAGCGGGTTAAAGCAGTACTTC. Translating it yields CATSRDSGTSGLKQYF.

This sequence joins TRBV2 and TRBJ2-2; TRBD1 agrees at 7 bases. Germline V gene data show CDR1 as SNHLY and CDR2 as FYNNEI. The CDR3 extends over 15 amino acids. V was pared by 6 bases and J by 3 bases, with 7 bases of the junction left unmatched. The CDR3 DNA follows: TGTGCCAGCAGAGCCAGGGGGTCAGACACCGGGGAGCTGTTTTTT. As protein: CASRARGSDTGELFF.

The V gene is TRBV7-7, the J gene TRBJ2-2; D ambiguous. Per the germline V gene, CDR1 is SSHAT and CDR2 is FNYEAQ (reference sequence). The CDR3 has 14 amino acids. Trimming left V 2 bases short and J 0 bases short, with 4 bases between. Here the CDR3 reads CASSLTPNTGELFF. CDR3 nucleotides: TGTGCCAGCAGCTTAACCCCGAACACCGGGGAGCTGTTTTTT.

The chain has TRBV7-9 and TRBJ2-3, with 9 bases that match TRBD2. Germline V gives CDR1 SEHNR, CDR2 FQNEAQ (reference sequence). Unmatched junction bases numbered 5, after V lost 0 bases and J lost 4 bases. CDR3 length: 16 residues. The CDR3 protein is CASSLALAGNADTQYF. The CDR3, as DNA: TGTGCCAGCAGCTTAGCCCTAGCGGGGAATGCAGATACGCAGTATTTT.

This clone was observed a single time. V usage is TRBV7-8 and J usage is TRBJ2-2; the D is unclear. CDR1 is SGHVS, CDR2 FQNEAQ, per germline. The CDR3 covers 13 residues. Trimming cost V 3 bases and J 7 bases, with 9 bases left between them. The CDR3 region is CASSFRFYGELFF. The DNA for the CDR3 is TGTGCCAGCAGCTTCCGGTTTTACGGGGAGCTGTTTTTT.

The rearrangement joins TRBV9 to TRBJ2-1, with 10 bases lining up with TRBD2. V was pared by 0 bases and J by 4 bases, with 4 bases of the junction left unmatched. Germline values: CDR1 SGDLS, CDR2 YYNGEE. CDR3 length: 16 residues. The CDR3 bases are TGTGCCAGCAGCGTAGAGGGAGCGGGGGGGTACAATGAGCAGTTCTTC. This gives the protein CASSVEGAGGYNEQFF. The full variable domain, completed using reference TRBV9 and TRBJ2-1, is DSGVTQTPKHLITATGQRVTLRCSPRSGDLSVYWYQQSLDQGLQFLIQYYNGEERAKGNILERFSAQQFPDLHSELNLSSLELGDSALYFCASSVEGAGGYNEQFFGPGTRLTVL.

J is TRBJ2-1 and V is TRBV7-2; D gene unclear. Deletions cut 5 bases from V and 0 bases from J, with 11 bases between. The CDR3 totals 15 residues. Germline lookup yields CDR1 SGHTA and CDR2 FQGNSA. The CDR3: CASSAAASSYNEQFF. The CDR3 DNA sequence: TGTGCCAGCAGCGCGGCCGCTAGCTCCTACAATGAGCAGTTCTTC. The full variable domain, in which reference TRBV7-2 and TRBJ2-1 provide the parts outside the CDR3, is GAGVSQSPSNKVTEKGKDVELRCDPISGHTALYWYRQSLGQGLEFLIYFQGNSAPDKSGLPSDRFSAERTGGSVSTLTIQRTQQEDSAVYLCASSAAASSYNEQFFGPGTRLTVL.

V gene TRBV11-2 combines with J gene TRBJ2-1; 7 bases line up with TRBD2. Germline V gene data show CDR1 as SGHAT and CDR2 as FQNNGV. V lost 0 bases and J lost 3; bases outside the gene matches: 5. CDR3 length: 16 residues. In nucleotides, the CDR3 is TGTGCCAGCAGCTTAGACGCTAGCGGAATCTACAATGAGCAGTTCTTC. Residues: CASSLDASGIYNEQFF.

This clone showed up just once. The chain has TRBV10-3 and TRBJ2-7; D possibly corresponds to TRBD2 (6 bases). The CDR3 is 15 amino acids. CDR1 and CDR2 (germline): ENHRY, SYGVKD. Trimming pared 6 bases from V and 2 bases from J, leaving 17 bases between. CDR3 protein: CAIRERDSPAYEQYF. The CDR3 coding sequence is TGTGCCATCAGGGAACGGGACTCACCTGCCTACGAGCAGTACTTC.

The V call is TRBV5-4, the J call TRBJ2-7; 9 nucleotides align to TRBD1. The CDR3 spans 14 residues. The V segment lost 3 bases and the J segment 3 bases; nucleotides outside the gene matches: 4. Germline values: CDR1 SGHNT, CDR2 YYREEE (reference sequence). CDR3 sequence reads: CASSWPGQGYEQYF. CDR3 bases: TGTGCCAGCAGCTGGCCGGGACAGGGCTACGAGCAGTACTTC.

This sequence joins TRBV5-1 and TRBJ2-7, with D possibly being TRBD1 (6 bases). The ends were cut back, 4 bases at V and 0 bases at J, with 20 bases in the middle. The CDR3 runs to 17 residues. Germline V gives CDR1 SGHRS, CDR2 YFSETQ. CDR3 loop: CASSKTTTGSPSYEQYF. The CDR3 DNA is TGCGCCAGCAGCAAAACGACGACAGGAAGCCCCTCCTACGAGCAGTACTTC.

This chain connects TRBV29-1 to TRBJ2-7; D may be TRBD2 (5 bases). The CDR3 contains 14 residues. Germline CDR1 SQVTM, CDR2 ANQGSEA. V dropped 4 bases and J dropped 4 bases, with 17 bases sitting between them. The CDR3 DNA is TGCAGCGTTGGTTATCGGTGGGAGCGGTACGAGCAGTACTTC. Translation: CSVGYRWERYEQYF.

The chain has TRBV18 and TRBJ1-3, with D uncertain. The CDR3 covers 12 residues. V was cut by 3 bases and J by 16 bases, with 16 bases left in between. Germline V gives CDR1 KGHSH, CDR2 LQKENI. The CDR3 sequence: CASSPGSPFPYF. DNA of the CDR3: TGTGCCAGCTCACCTGGGTCGCCGTTCCCCTATTTT.

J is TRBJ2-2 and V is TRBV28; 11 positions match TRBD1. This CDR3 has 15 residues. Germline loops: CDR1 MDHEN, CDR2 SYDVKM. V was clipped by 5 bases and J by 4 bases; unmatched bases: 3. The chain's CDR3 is CASSAGTGGTGELFF. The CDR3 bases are TGTGCCAGCAGTGCCGGGACAGGGGGCACCGGGGAGCTGTTTTTT.